This T cell receptor (beta chain) derives from a study of blood T cells in healthy people across ages. General study points: Considered underestimates were the diversity estimates obtained from one million T cells.

Donors were healthy Caucasian individuals from Russia aged about 6 to 95. Extracted total RNA amounted to at least 6 micrograms for each sample. This clonotype was seen only a few times. Its cognate antigen is unknown. Trimming cost V 5 bases and J 2 bases, with 12 bases left between them. Germline V lookup: CDR1 SGHAT, CDR2 FQNNGV. The CDR3 loop spans 14 amino acids. Primed by a sample-barcoded 5' primer and a J-beta primer mix, a second PCR proceeded for 7 to 11 cycles. A template-switch adaptor containing 12 random nucleotides labeled each cDNA molecule. TCRdb re-called the 5' RACE reads with MiXCR, one entry per CDR3 protein. The sample shows about 1.4 million distinct CDR3 sequences, roughly 64% of them seen only once.

The rearrangement uses TRBV11-2 and TRBJ2-5; D possibly corresponds to TRBD2 (6 bases). The sample taken for sequencing was blood. The source is a man younger than 35 in good health. The CDR3 sequence is CASSIHLAQETQYF. The CDR3 DNA sequence: TGTGCCAGCAGCATACATCTAGCGCAAGAGACCCAGTACTTC.